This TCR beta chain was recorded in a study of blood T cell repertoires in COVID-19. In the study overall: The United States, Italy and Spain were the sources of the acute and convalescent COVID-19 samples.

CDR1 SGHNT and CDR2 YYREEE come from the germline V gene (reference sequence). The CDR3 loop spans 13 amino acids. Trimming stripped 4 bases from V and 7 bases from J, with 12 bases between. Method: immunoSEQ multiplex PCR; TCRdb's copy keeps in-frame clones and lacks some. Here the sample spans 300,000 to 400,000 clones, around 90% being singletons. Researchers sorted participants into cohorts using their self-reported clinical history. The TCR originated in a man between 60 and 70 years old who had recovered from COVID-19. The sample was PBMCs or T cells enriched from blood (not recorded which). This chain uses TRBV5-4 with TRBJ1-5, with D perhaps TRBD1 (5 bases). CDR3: CASSMGRGQPQHF. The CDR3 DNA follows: TGTGCCAGCAGCATGGGGAGGGGCCAGCCCCAGCATTTT.